The 23 T cell receptor beta chains below were found in one sample sequenced in a study of immune characterization of retroperitoneal liposarcoma. TCRdb fed the PCR reads into MiXCR, producing one record per CDR3 protein. The table lists around 1,200 distinct CDR3 sequences, around 20% of them singletons, with approximately 12% in the top ten. The sample taken for sequencing was tumor tissue. The receptors originated from a male donor with retroperitoneal liposarcoma.

By sample fraction, this clonotype is medium-sized. J is TRBJ1-6 and V is TRBV7-6; the D gene is possibly TRBD1 (6 bases). V lost 6 bases and J lost 8, with 14 bases in between. Looked up from germline, CDR1 is SGHVS and CDR2 is FNYEAQ. This CDR3 comprises 14 residues. CDR3: CASRPQGGDSPLHF. For the CDR3, the DNA is TGTGCCAGCAGACCACAGGGAGGGGATTCACCCCTCCACTTT.

V and J are TRBV4-1 and TRBJ2-5; no firm D call. Germline V gene lookup returns CDR1 MGHRA and CDR2 YSYEKL. The CDR3 consists of 14 residues. With 3 bases removed from V and 0 bases from J, the gap between germline ends came to 8 bases. CDR3 sequence: CASSQMGYQETQYF. Here the CDR3 DNA reads TGCGCCAGCAGCCAGATGGGGTACCAAGAGACCCAGTACTTC.

In DNA, the CDR3 is TGTGCCTCCCGGGAGGGACAGTCCTACAATGAGCAGTACTTC. Its protein is CASREGQSYNEQYF. The J gene is TRBJ2-5, the V gene TRBV6-1; tentatively, D is TRBD2 (8 bases). The germline V gene encodes CDR1 MNHNS and CDR2 SASEGT. V lost 11 bases to trimming and J lost 11 bases, with 27 bases between them. CDR3 length: 14 residues.

The V and J genes are TRBV7-2 and TRBJ2-1; perhaps TRBD1 as D (5 bases). This CDR3 contains 15 residues. V was shortened by 5 bases and J by 4 bases, with 15 bases between the two germline ends. CDR1 and CDR2 from the germline V gene are SGHTA and FQGNSA. The chain's CDR3 is CASSPPGNLYNEQFF. The CDR3 nucleotides read TGTGCCAGCAGCCCCCCAGGGAACCTATACAATGAGCAGTTCTTC.

By its share, this clonotype is medium-sized (0.01 to 0.1%). The CDR3 loop reads CASIGQGAYEQFF. CDR3 in DNA: TGTGCCAGCATTGGACAGGGAGCCTACGAGCAGTTCTTC. The chain is built from TRBV6-1 and TRBJ2-1; 8 positions agree with TRBD1. The CDR3 totals 13 residues. Germline V gene sequence: CDR1 MNHNS, CDR2 SASEGT. J gave up 10 bases and V 7 bases, and 9 bases lay outside the gene matches.

By sample share, this clonotype is medium-sized. The V call is TRBV6-1, the J call TRBJ2-5; 7 bases map to TRBD1. The CDR3 runs to 14 residues. Germline-derived CDR1 and CDR2 are MNHNS and SASEGT. The junction had 7 bases not matched to a gene; V was cut back by 7 bases and J by 2 bases. The CDR3 DNA is TGTGCCAGCACTAAGACGGGACAGCAAGAGACCCAGTACTTC. Residues: CASTKTGQQETQYF.

In this sample, this clonotype is medium-sized. This chain uses TRBV12-3 or TRBV12-4 with TRBJ2-5; tentative D call: TRBD1 (6 bases). TRBJ2-1 explains the end of the DNA better; the J call may be wrong. The CDR3 consists of 14 residues. CDR3 nucleotides: TGTGCCAGCATAGGGGGACCAAACCAAGAGACCCAGTTCTTC. Its translation is CASIGGPNQETQFF.

This chain connects TRBV7-2 to TRBJ2-1, with 7 bases identical to TRBD2. The V segment lost 0 bases and the J segment 10 bases; nucleotides outside the gene matches: 6. CDR1 is SGHTA and CDR2 is FQGNSA in the germline V gene. The CDR3 extends over 14 amino acids. CDR3 in amino acids: CASSLAGGSYEQFF. The CDR3 coding sequence is TGTGCCAGCAGCTTAGCCGGCGGGAGCTACGAGCAGTTCTTC.

V usage is TRBV7-2 and J usage is TRBJ2-5; D remains ambiguous. With 3 bases removed from V and 4 bases from J, the gap between germline ends came to 9 bases. This CDR3 has 13 amino acids. The V gene's germline CDR1 is SGHTA and CDR2 FQGNSA. CDR3 region: CASSFQVGETQYF. CDR3 coding DNA: TGTGCCAGCAGCTTTCAGGTGGGAGAGACCCAGTACTTC.

Judged by abundance, this clonotype is large. The V and J genes are TRBV12-3 or TRBV12-4 and TRBJ2-1; D unclear. Trimming took 3 bases from V and 10 from J, leaving 7 bases between them. This CDR3 contains 11 residues. The CDR3, as DNA: TGTGCCAGCAGTTTCCACTACGAGCAGTTCTTC. Translated, it gives CASSFHYEQFF.

This clonotype is classed as large. The J gene is TRBJ2-5, the V gene TRBV6-6, with D perhaps given as TRBD1 or TRBD2 (5 bases each). The CDR3 is 16 residues long. The ends were cut back, 0 bases at V and 1 base at J, with 12 bases in the middle. The germline CDR1 and CDR2 sequences are MNHNY and SVGAGI (reference sequence). The CDR3 sequence: CASSYSAGALQETQYF. The CDR3, as DNA: TGTGCCAGCAGTTACTCGGCCGGGGCTCTCCAAGAGACCCAGTACTTC.

By sample fraction, this clonotype is medium-sized. Possible read error: a much larger clone is one base away. CDR3 region: CASSEFVGGNQGNEQYF. The CDR3, as DNA: TGTGCCAGCAGTGAATTCGTCGGGGGGAATCAAGGGAATGAGCAGTACTTC. The genes are TRBV6-1 and TRBJ2-1; 7 bases line up with TRBD2. The J call may be faulty, since TRBJ2-7 better matches the DNA end. Germline V gene lookup returns CDR1 MNHNS and CDR2 SASEGT. This CDR3 spans 17 amino acids.

This clonotype occurred a few times. The CDR3 DNA sequence: TGTGCCAGCAAGGCTAGCGGGAGCGCAGATACGCAGTATTTT. This translates into CASKASGSADTQYF. The chain joins TRBV12-3 or TRBV12-4 to TRBJ2-3; 10 bases line up with TRBD2. The CDR3 extends over 14 amino acids. V lost 7 bases to trimming and J lost 4 bases; unmatched junction nucleotides: 5.

By share, this clonotype counts as medium-sized. The V call is TRBV6-1, the J call TRBJ2-1; 10 nucleotides match TRBD1. TRBJ2-5 matches the DNA end more closely, so the J call is doubtful. The CDR3 extends over 15 amino acids. The germline V gene encodes CDR1 MNHNS and CDR2 SASEGT. The CDR3 DNA sequence: TGTGCCAGCAGTGCCTGGACAGGGGGTGCGGAGACCCAGTACTTC. Its protein is CASSAWTGGAETQYF.

This clonotype is large within its sample. The chain combines TRBV6-1 with TRBJ2-3; D is unresolved. The DNA end is a closer match to TRBJ2-7, so the J assignment may be wrong. CDR1 MNHNS and CDR2 SASEGT come from the germline V gene. The length of the CDR3 is 13 residues. CDR3 residues: CASFAPAGSEQYF. CDR3 nucleotides: TGTGCCAGCTTCGCACCCGCCGGCAGTGAGCAGTACTTC.

By share of the sample, this clonotype is medium-sized. This could be a read error, since a much larger clone is one nucleotide away. The chain links TRBV12-3 or TRBV12-4 to TRBJ2-1, with D tentatively TRBD1 (5 bases). Gene TRBJ2-7 matches the end of the DNA better, so the J call may be wrong. The CDR3 runs 15 residues. CDR3 protein: CASSSDIGAYNEQYF. The CDR3 coding sequence is TGTGCCAGCAGTTCAGACATTGGGGCCTACAATGAGCAGTACTTC.

By share of the sample, this clonotype is large. V gene TRBV6-9 combines with J gene TRBJ2-1; 7 nucleotides match TRBD1. Germline assignment: CDR1 MNHGY and CDR2 SVAAGI. The V gene end was trimmed by 1 base and the J gene end by 4 bases; junction bases not matched to a gene: 7. This CDR3 spans 16 amino acids. The CDR3, as DNA: TGTGCCAGCAGTTATTACAGGGGCGGTGGGTACAATGAGCAGTTCTTC. Its protein product is CASSYYRGGGYNEQFF.

This clonotype is judged large. This sequence joins TRBV6-1 and TRBJ2-3, with 8 nucleotides matching TRBD1. From germline, CDR1 is MNHNS and CDR2 SASEGT. This CDR3 contains 13 residues. J lost 11 bases, V lost 7 bases, and 11 bases had no gene match. The CDR3: CASIGQGAYEQYF. Written as DNA, the CDR3 is TGTGCCAGCATTGGACAGGGAGCCTACGAGCAGTATTTT.

This clonotype has just a few counts. A clone one base away is much larger, so this may be a read error. The chain uses TRBV7-2 and TRBJ2-1; 8 bases are shared with TRBD1. V lost 2 bases and J lost 13; bases outside the gene matches: 13. The germline V gene encodes CDR1 SGHTA and CDR2 FQGNSA. The CDR3 length is 15 residues. The CDR3 sequence: CASSLRTGNQETQFF. The CDR3 DNA is TGTGCCAGCAGCTTAAGGACAGGGAATCAAGAGACCCAGTTCTTC. Full variable domain (rest looked up from reference TRBV7-2 and TRBJ2-1): GAGVSQSPSNKVTEKGKDVELRCDPISGHTALYWYRQSLGQGLEFLIYFQGNSAPDKSGLPSDRFSAERTGGSVSTLTIQRTQQEDSAVYLCASSLRTGNQETQFFGPGTRLTVL.

This clonotype is deemed large (0.1 to 1%). The chain joins TRBV6-1 to TRBJ2-1; perhaps TRBD1 as D (5 bases). Near its end, the DNA agrees better with TRBJ2-7, so the J call may be wrong. CDR3 size: 12 residues. Germline CDR1 and CDR2: MNHNS and SASEGT. The CDR3, as DNA: TGTGCCAGCCGGACGGACACCTACGAGCAGTACTTC. Encoded protein: CASRTDTYEQYF.

This clonotype showed up just once. Since a much larger clone is just one base distant, this may be a read error. V usage is TRBV6-1 and J usage is TRBJ2-5, with 8 bases fitting TRBD2. The J call may be incorrect, as the DNA end agrees better with TRBJ2-1. This CDR3 has 11 residues. CDR1 MNHNS and CDR2 SASEGT come from the germline V gene. The CDR3 loop reads CASGLALEQFF. The DNA for the CDR3 is TGTGCCAGCGGACTAGCCCTCGAGCAGTTCTTC.

In its sample, this clonotype is medium-sized. V gene TRBV28 combines with J gene TRBJ2-1, with D unclear. Germline CDR1 and CDR2: MDHEN and SYDVKM. V lost 5 bases, J lost 10 bases, and 15 bases lay in between. This CDR3 contains 13 residues. The CDR3 nucleotides are TGTGCCAGCAGTATCTTTGGGTACTACGAGCAGTTCTTC. Its translation: CASSIFGYYEQFF.

This clonotype ranks as large. This rearrangement joins TRBV7-6 to TRBJ2-6; D remains unclear. Germline values: CDR1 SGHVS, CDR2 FNYEAQ. Trimming cost V 10 bases and J 3 bases, with 7 bases left between them. The CDR3 covers 12 residues. The CDR3 DNA follows: TGTGCCACTGGGGTTGGGGCCAACGTCCTGACTTTC. Amino acids: CATGVGANVLTF. Full variable domain (missing parts from reference TRBV7-6 and TRBJ2-6): GAGVSQSPRYKVTKRGQDVALRCDPISGHVSLYWYRQALGQGPEFLTYFNYEAQQDKSGLPNDRFSAERPEGSISTLTIQRTEQRDSAMYRCATGVGANVLTFGAGSRLTVL.